This T cell receptor beta chain is drawn from a study of cytomegalovirus exposure and HLA in healthy donors (dated by TCRdb to 2016 to 2017). Context from the whole study: An earlier analysis of some 600 of the donors reported approximately 260 Gb of sequence data and roughly 120 million unique TCR beta sequences obtained from about 179 million T cells. An early release covering roughly 600 HLA-typed donors comprised approximately 290 gigabases of sequencing data and around 86 million unique TCR sequences. The genetic ancestry cluster associated with self-reported Caucasian donors included over 65% of the roughly 380 genotyped donors. The aim of the study was to test whether cataloging public T cell receptors could identify signatures of past pathogen exposure. The T cell repertoires of some 670 subjects were profiled by immunosequencing and related to cytomegalovirus serostatus. Along with the approximately 650-subject first cohort, a separate validation cohort of roughly 110 different subjects was used. High-throughput TCR immunosequencing, statistical association of individual TCRs with disease status, and machine learning were combined to predict cytomegalovirus infection status. A later analysis re-examined previously published TCR beta repertoires from hundreds of donors and added high-resolution HLA genotyping to investigate patterns of TCR occurrence. Rather than drawing on any new phenotypic data, the later analysis identified candidate immune exposures from TCR beta sequences and the way those sequences occurred across donors. In an earlier analysis of 587 of the donors, high-throughput TCR beta sequencing was used to judge whether each TCR beta V gene segment behaved as functional or pseudogenic. Alongside the repertoire data, information on donor age, sex, ethnicity and CMV serostatus was compiled. A later genetic analysis used genome-wide SNP genotypes for about three fifths of the roughly 700 donors, treating that subset as a discovery cohort. All discovery cohort repertoires had been generated on a single sequencing platform. HLA typing included class I and class II loci at four-digit resolution. Typing coverage differed by locus: A, B, C, DRB1 and DQB1 were typed in roughly 629-630 donors, DQA1 in 500 to 550, DPA1 in 600 to 610, and DPB1 in just under 490. A handful of DR-DQ haplotypes were handled as single units for association and clustering because linkage in the cohort was strong. On average, over 200,000 unique TCR beta nucleotide sequences were sequenced per donor among a few hundred genotyped donors of the cohort, with roughly 18% of those sequences being non-productive. Overall results and qualifications from the work: Compared with equally common non-associated chains, HLA-associated TCR beta chains in a later analysis were more clonally expanded and had lower generation probabilities. CMV serostatus was the only immune exposure information available for the cohort. Three of the identified cytomegalovirus-associated TCR beta chains were confirmed in vitro to be specific for cytomegalovirus antigens. The 87-base-pair reads could not distinguish some IMGT-functional V segments, including TRBV6-2 and TRBV6-3, so those segments were excluded. An association between a missense DCLRE1C variant and V-gene and J-gene trimming of TCR beta chains was found in a later genetic analysis and replicated in an independent cohort. Correlated functional status among segregating V segments might reflect linkage disequilibrium, but an unknown experimental factor could not be ruled out. Cytomegalovirus status was reported to be diagnosed by the classifier with high specificity and sensitivity in both the original and validation cohorts. This cohort had only TCR beta chains sequenced, and the lack of alpha or paired-chain data limited which features could be detected. The authors suggested that the approach could potentially be extended to other disease states and immunological phenotypes. While some public TCRs were present in many individuals, most TCR sequences turned up only very rarely across donors. Presence/absence analyses assumed roughly uniform sequencing depth across donors, an assumption that may not hold. Because HLA typing was missing for some donors at each locus, association tests included only the typed subset. A cluster of highly shared sequence variants was judged likely to represent a technical artifact of the sequencing pipeline. A later analysis found that TCR association rates varied across HLA loci, with DRB1 alleles showing the most associated TCRs and HLA-C alleles the fewest. The earlier analysis of 587 of the donors excluded roughly 17 rarely observed V segments, including chromosome 9 orphons, because counts were too low. Specific HLA alleles were associated with 15,000 to 20,000 TCR beta sequences at a false discovery rate of 0.05 in a later analysis. According to a later analysis, most CMV-associated TCR beta chains appeared to be HLA-restricted, and the HLA associations seemed to be driven largely by CMV exposure. In the study, 164 TCR beta chains were listed as associated with cytomegalovirus. According to a later analysis, parvovirus B19, influenza, CMV and Epstein-Barr virus appeared linked to several top co-occurrence clusters. A further reported finding was that TCR beta sequences accurately predicted the HLA-A and HLA-B alleles for most subjects in the first cohort. A later genetic analysis reported fewer N-insertions in productive TCRs among donors in an Asian-associated ancestry cluster than the roughly 670-donor mean. Assigning TCR associations to individual alleles was difficult when HLA alleles, especially DR and DQ, strongly co-occurred. Broadly in line with IMGT annotations, most TCR beta V segments showed up in productive rearrangements about 90% or about 30% of the time in an earlier analysis of 587 of the donors.

On this clone itself: The antigen this receptor binds is unknown. No much larger clone exists at a distance of one base, and base qualities are not known.

Library preparation used the immunoSEQ multiplex PCR assay. A mixture of 60 forward primers for TCR Vbeta segments and 13 reverse primers for TCR Jbeta segments was used in the multiplex PCR. The CDR3 region of rearranged TCR beta genes was amplified from genomic DNA with a multiplex PCR assay. On the Illumina HiSeq System, the amplified TCR beta libraries were sequenced as 87-base-pair reads. In the original analysis: Across the 670 or so repertoires, a later analysis counted tens of millions of unique TCR beta chains, roughly 11 million of which were shared by at least two donors. Raw reads were error-corrected and collapsed into unique sequences with a nearest-neighbor algorithm that merged closely related sequences to remove PCR and sequencing errors. CDR3 sequences were aligned to IMGT reference sequences to assign V, D and J gene segments. For a sequence to be retained, a match of at least six nucleotides was required to both a V gene segment and a J gene segment. Rearrangements were classified as productive when the CDR3 lacked stop codons and remained in frame with V and J, and all other rearrangements were classified as non-productive. CDR3 was defined according to IMGT convention as the region running from the second conserved V-encoded cysteine to the conserved J-encoded phenylalanine. In an earlier analysis of approximately 590 of the donors, sequences lacking an unambiguous match to a single V gene segment were excluded. An earlier analysis of 500 to 600 of the donors classified V segments as functional when productive rearrangements were above 56.7% and as segregating when the standard deviation between donors was above 5%. A statistical classification framework was built for diagnosing cytomegalovirus status from the catalog of TCR beta chain sequences. V and J gene assignment, in a later analysis, came from comparing TCR nucleotide sequences with IMGT/GENE-DB human TR gene sequences. The TCRdist pipeline was used in a later analysis to assign CDR3 sequences and most-parsimonious VDJ recombination scenarios. A later analysis defined each TCR beta chain by its CDR3 amino acid sequence plus V-gene family, and excluded reads lacking a unique V-gene family. A later analysis removed nearly 600 highly shared, low-generation-probability nucleotide sequences to deal with suspected cross-contamination and a sequencing artifact. For each public chain, a later analysis derived a clonal expansion index from normalized ranks of inferred template counts within each repertoire. In a later analysis, generation probabilities were computed with a VDJ recombination model fitted to out-of-frame rearrangements, and the resulting probabilities were checked against IGoR. In a later analysis, hypergeometric tests were used to score TCR-TCR, TCR-HLA and TCR-CMV co-occurrence, with a repertoire-size bias correction applied to TCR pairs. False discovery rates were estimated in a later analysis by permuting HLA or CMV assignments 20 times. A later analysis grouped co-occurring TCRs with DBSCAN, adding TCRdist sequence similarity when clustering within HLA-allele-positive subsets. For co-occurrence clustering, repertoires with fewer than 30,000 or more than 120,000 public chains were excluded, along with five repertoires with anomalous nucleotide sharing. The table was pulled from immuneACCESS by TCRdb, which kept in-frame rearrangements only. Such tables lose some clones; where checked, under half of the loss comes from unresolved V genes, and the rest has no known cause. For V, J and clone size, that table is used; D and trimming come from the DNA. This sample comprises some 150,000 clones, about 79% of them detected only once. The ten largest clonotypes hold 1.5% to 2% of the sample.

Trimming costs V 0 bases and J 8 bases, and their ends lie 7 bases apart. As encoded in the germline V gene, CDR1 is SGHNT while CDR2 is YENEEA. From the cysteine up to the phenylalanine, the CDR3 has a length of 12 residues. This entry keeps only the CDR3 DNA: 36 bases, framed from base 1. The cohort consisted of 666 healthy bone marrow donors. At the time of sampling, every cohort member was nominally healthy, though immune exposures that went unrecorded were likely present. The donor was CMV seronegative and was included in the group of a few hundred seronegative cohort members. A peripheral blood sample was collected from each donor, and TCR beta sequencing was performed on peripheral blood mononuclear cells. Genomic DNA was extracted from the blood cell samples with the Qiagen DNeasy Blood Extraction Kit.

This clonotype was sampled from a woman younger than 45 in good health and CMV-seronegative. The sequenced sample consisted of PBMCs. The rearranged chain carries TRBV11-3 and TRBJ1-1; no confident D gene assignment can be made. The base sequence is TGTGCCAGCAGCTTAGATGGGCTCGAAGCTTTCTTT. Translated, this gives CASSLDGLEAFF.